The source of this TCR beta chain is a study of response to subunit inactivated influenza vaccine. General study results and limits: Few new T cells, the authors suggested, are recruited by each seasonal influenza vaccination.

This clonotype has at least ten counts. Its antigen remains unknown. From the RT-PCR reads, TCRdb called clonotypes with MiXCR, one entry per CDR3 protein. Here the sample spans about 700,000 distinct CDR3 sequences, 11% to 15% being singletons. The germline gives CDR1 SGHKS, CDR2 YYEKEE (reference sequence). The V gene lost 2 bases and the J gene lost 8 bases, with 10 bases spanning the gap. This CDR3 contains 13 residues. This receptor was taken from a man aged 45-60 years who received an inactivated influenza vaccine. The chain uses TRBV5-5 and TRBJ2-2; perhaps TRBD2 as D (5 bases). The sample was PBMCs from blood, taken approximately 15 days before vaccination. The CDR3 DNA is TGTGCCAGCAGCTTACTAGTCTTTGGGGAGCTGTTTTTT. This translates into CASSLLVFGELFF.